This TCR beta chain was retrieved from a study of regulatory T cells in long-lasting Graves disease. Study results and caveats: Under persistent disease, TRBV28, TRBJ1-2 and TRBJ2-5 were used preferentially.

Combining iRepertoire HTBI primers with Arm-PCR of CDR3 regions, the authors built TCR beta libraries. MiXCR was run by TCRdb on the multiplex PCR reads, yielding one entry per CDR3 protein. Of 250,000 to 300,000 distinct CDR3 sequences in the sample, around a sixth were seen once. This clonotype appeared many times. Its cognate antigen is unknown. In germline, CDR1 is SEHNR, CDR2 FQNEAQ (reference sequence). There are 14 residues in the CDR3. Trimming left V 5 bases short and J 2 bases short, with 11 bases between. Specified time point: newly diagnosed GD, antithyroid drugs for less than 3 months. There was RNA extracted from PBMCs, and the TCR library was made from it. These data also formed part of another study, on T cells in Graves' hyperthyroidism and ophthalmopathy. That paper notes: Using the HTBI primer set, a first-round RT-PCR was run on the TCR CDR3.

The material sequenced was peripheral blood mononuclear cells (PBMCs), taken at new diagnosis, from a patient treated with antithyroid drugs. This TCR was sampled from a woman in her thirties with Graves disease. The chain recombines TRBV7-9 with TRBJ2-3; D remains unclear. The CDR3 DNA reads TGTGCCAGCAGCCCTCGCGGCCCCACAGATACGCAGTATTTT. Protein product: CASSPRGPTDTQYF.